This T cell receptor beta chain was found in a study of cytotoxic CD8 clonotypes in ibrutinib-treated CLL. Whole-study context: Productive templates per sample averaged roughly 270,000; productive rearrangements, 94,082.

V lost 5 bases and J 9 bases, leaving 17 bases between the germline ends. Germline CDR1 reads SGHVS; CDR2 reads FQNEAQ. This CDR3 comprises 13 residues. With regard to this clone: As yet, its antigen is unknown.

Study-wide points: Public clonotypes showed up rarely, and on treatment they shrank or held steady.

TCRdb keeps only in-frame clones here, not all; method: immunoSEQ multiplex PCR. The sample consists of some 200,000 clones, 70% of them appearing once. The chain links TRBV7-8 to TRBJ2-7; TRBD1 or TRBD2 may be the D gene (5 bases each). The specimen was PBMCs, collected after 12 months of ibrutinib treatment. The TCR sequence derives from a human donor with chronic lymphocytic leukemia. The CDR3 DNA reads as TGTGCCAGCAGCAGCCGGGACCTAGGTGGGCAGTACTTC. It yields the protein CASSSRDLGGQYF.